The subject of this entry is one T cell receptor beta chain. What it binds is not known. This sample was taken from a study of CD8+ T cells in alopecia areata. About the study: Treated individuals took tofacitinib by mouth, 5 to 10 mg twice daily. Percent affected scalp area, the SALT score, rated treated patients' severity. General study points: Normal scalp had lower clonality than lesional scalp, with alopecia totalis/universalis lesions showing this most strongly. Between patients, shared TCR sequences were less clear than in mice. This was possibly due in part to HLA diversity in the patient population.

RNA was isolated and reverse transcribed to cDNA, the sequencing template. The repertoire was sequenced with immunoSEQ multiplex PCR; TCRdb's copy has only in-frame clones and lacks some. The repertoire holds over 150,000 clones, with more than 55% as singletons. V lost 0 bases, J lost 4 bases, and 4 bases stayed unmatched. This CDR3 is 15 amino acids long. Germline values: CDR1 LNHNV, CDR2 YYDKDF (reference sequence). This sample's treatment: oral pan-JAK inhibitor, 5-10 mg twice daily. This chain connects TRBV15 to TRBJ2-7, with 9 bases aligning to TRBD2. This sample comprised CD4+ T cells sorted from blood, obtained at week 4, from a patient treated with tofacitinib. The TCR sequence derives from a human donor with alopecia areata. CDR3 region: CATSRDSSGAYEQYF. In nucleotides, the CDR3 is TGTGCCACCAGCAGAGATTCTAGCGGGGCTTACGAGCAGTACTTC.